The clone carrying this T cell receptor beta chain was seen more than once but under ten times. The antigen is undetermined. This entry comes from a study of T-cell reconstitution after alpha-beta-depleted transplantation in children. Library preparation (for TCRbeta) was performed with unique molecular identifiers. TCRdb re-analysed the PCR reads in MiXCR, keeping a single row per CDR3 protein. The sample has approximately 99,000 distinct CDR3 sequences; roughly 6.1% are singletons. Trimming shortened V by 0 bases and J by 0 bases, and 7 bases separated the two germline ends. The CDR3 sequence is 14 residues long. Germline loops: CDR1 SGHKS, CDR2 YYEKEE (reference sequence). The study, taken as a whole, reports: T-cell counts and diversity at one year post-transplant came mainly from newly produced T cells. Surviving recipient T cells and intrathymic progenitors accounted for some patients' high TCRbeta diversity at day 60. After transplant, at about two months, alpha-beta T cells were reportedly derived from several hundred expanded graft clones.

The clonotype comes from a male patient aged 2 to 9 who had a stem cell transplant for acute lymphoblastic leukemia, so the T cells may come from the graft donor. The sample here was PBMCs, mostly from graft donor cells, taken 360 days after TCRalphabeta/CD19-depleted stem cell transplant. The rearrangement uses TRBV5-5 and TRBJ2-7; D is unresolved. The CDR3 protein is CASSLAKVSYEQYF. CDR3 in DNA: TGTGCCAGCAGCTTGGCCAAGGTCTCCTACGAGCAGTACTTC.